The 23 T cell receptor beta chains reported below all come from one sample, sequenced in a study of CD8 T cells in ankylosing spondylitis (TCRdb year 2017). Results and caveats for the whole study, not just this receptor: Blood from ankylosing spondylitis patients appeared to be characterized by a TCR beta motif composed of eight highly homologous amino acid variants.

These TCRs' antigens remain unknown. Library generation was performed with 5' RACE. Sequenced using an Illumina HiSeq 2500. TCRdb ran its own pipeline on the public reads, namely fastp trimming at Q25 and MiXCR clone calling, and kept in-frame beta chains. Rows are unified per CDR3 protein, each entry keeping the most common DNA and genes. This sample gives 500,000 to 550,000 distinct CDR3 sequences in total; 9.5% to 15% of them show up just once. The ten top clones hold 6.8% of the sample. Sequenced sample: blood, either unsorted or a sorted T cell fraction (not recorded which). Receptor source: a male donor with ankylosing spondylitis.

The genes are TRBV19 and TRBJ2-1; 10 bases are shared with TRBD2. With V trimmed by 5 bases and J by 4 bases, 2 bases remained unmatched. This CDR3 has 14 residues. Germline lookup yields CDR1 LNHDA and CDR2 SQIVND (reference sequence). The CDR3 loop is CASSRLAGYNEQFF. The CDR3 DNA follows: TGTGCCAGTAGTCGACTAGCGGGTTACAATGAGCAGTTCTTC.

This clonotype was seen many times. This chain links TRBV5-1 with TRBJ2-1; 7 nucleotides align to TRBD2. CDR3 size: 17 residues. The junction had 9 bases not matched to a gene; V was cut back by 3 bases and J by 0 bases. Germline V CDR1 and CDR2: SGHRS, YFSETQ. The CDR3 nucleotides are TGCGCCAGCAGCTGGGTTCGTTCTAGCGGCTCCTACAATGAGCAGTTCTTC. It is translated as CASSWVRSSGSYNEQFF.

This clonotype has a count of ten or more. CDR3: CASSRDGTEAFF. CDR3 in DNA: TGCGCCAGCAGCCGGGACGGCACTGAAGCTTTCTTT. V gene TRBV5-1 combines with J gene TRBJ1-1; possible D gene TRBD1, 5 bases. There are 12 residues in the CDR3. Germline V CDR1 and CDR2: SGHRS, YFSETQ. V lost 4 bases and J lost 4, with 8 bases in between.

This clonotype was seen many times. J is TRBJ2-3 and V is TRBV5-1, with D maybe TRBD1 (5 bases). This CDR3 comprises 11 residues. V was pared by 5 bases and J by 4 bases, with 5 bases between. The V gene's germline CDR1 is SGHRS and CDR2 YFSETQ. CDR3 sequence: CASRTADTQYF. The CDR3 DNA reads as TGCGCCAGCAGGACAGCAGATACGCAGTATTTT. The full variable domain, with the rest looked up from reference TRBV5-1 and TRBJ2-3, is KAGVTQTPRYLIKTRGQQVTLSCSPISGHRSVSWYQQTPGQGLQFLFEYFSETQRNKGNFPGRFSGRQFSNSRSEMNVSTLELGDSALYLCASRTADTQYFGPGTRLTVL.

This clonotype was recorded a few times. The chain recombines TRBV12-3 or TRBV12-4 with TRBJ2-2; 9 nucleotides agree with TRBD1. This CDR3 spans 15 amino acids. V gave up 3 bases and J gave up 9 bases; unmatched junction bases: 8. For the CDR3, the DNA is TGTGCCAGCAGTTTGGGGGGACAGGGTGCCCGGGAGCTGTTTTTT. It yields the protein CASSLGGQGARELFF.

This clonotype was seen only a few times. This chain connects TRBV4-2 to TRBJ1-6, with 8 bases that match TRBD1. This CDR3 spans 15 amino acids. V was clipped by 4 bases and J by 7 bases; unmatched bases: 6. Germline CDR1 is LGHNA and CDR2 is YNFKEQ. This chain's CDR3 is CASSLRQGANSPLHF. Written as DNA, the CDR3 is TGTGCCAGCAGCCTCAGGCAGGGGGCAAATTCACCCCTCCACTTT.

This clonotype was counted at least ten times. The chain joins TRBV3-1 to TRBJ2-7; TRBD2 matches at 10 bases. V lost 4 bases to trimming and J lost 4 bases; unmatched junction nucleotides: 10. Germline V gene sequence: CDR1 LGHDT, CDR2 YNNKEL (reference sequence). This CDR3 is built from 16 residues. Here the CDR3 reads CASSLEPGLAKYEQYF. The CDR3, as DNA: TGTGCCAGCAGCCTCGAGCCGGGACTAGCGAAATACGAGCAGTACTTC.

At least ten counts were recorded for this clonotype. The chain employs TRBV19 and TRBJ1-1, with a weak D call TRBD1 (5 bases). Trimming removed 9 bases at V and 0 bases at J, with 23 bases between. This CDR3 is 17 amino acids long. Germline V gives CDR1 LNHDA, CDR2 SQIVND (reference sequence). CDR3 amino acids: CASKTGRGTPMNTEAFF. CDR3 DNA sequence: TGTGCCAGCAAAACGGGGAGGGGAACTCCCATGAACACTGAAGCTTTCTTT.

This clonotype was seen only a few times. The rearrangement links TRBV12-3 or TRBV12-4 to TRBJ1-1; D is unclear. This CDR3 comprises 12 residues. The ends were cut back, 3 bases at V and 5 bases at J, with 7 bases in the middle. CDR3 sequence: CASSFMRTEAFF. Written as DNA, the CDR3 is TGTGCCAGCAGTTTTATGCGGACTGAAGCTTTCTTT.

The sample holds a few counts of this clonotype. As DNA, the CDR3 is TGCAGTGCTAGTCCCCCGGGATTCTCCTACGAGCAGTACGTC. Residues: CSASPPGFSYEQYV. The V call is TRBV20-1, the J call TRBJ2-7; D might be TRBD2 (5 bases). V was trimmed by 3 bases and J by 0 bases, leaving 12 bases between them. The CDR3 has 14 residues. Germline V CDR1 and CDR2: DFQATT, SNEGSKA (reference sequence).

This clonotype was found a few times. This sequence joins TRBV7-2 and TRBJ2-5; 12 nucleotides agree with TRBD2. From germline, CDR1 is SGHTA and CDR2 FQGNSA. Trimming at V came to 0 bases and at J to 0 bases, leaving 2 bases not matched to a gene. CDR3 length: 17 residues. CDR3 in DNA: TGTGCCAGCAGCTTAGCCCTAGCGGGAGGGGACCAAGAGACCCAGTACTTC. Translation: CASSLALAGGDQETQYF. The complete variable domain, with remaining parts taken from reference TRBV7-2 and TRBJ2-5, reads GAGVSQSPSNKVTEKGKDVELRCDPISGHTALYWYRQSLGQGLEFLIYFQGNSAPDKSGLPSDRFSAERTGGSVSTLTIQRTQQEDSAVYLCASSLALAGGDQETQYFGPGTRLLVL.

This clonotype showed up many times. The chain is built from TRBV2 and TRBJ1-5; D is unresolved. V was pared by 3 bases and J by 0 bases, with 6 bases between. This CDR3 is built from 14 residues. In germline, CDR1 is SNHLY, CDR2 FYNNEI. CDR3 DNA: TGTGCCAGCAGTGAGATGAGTAGCAATCAGCCCCAGCATTTT. It yields the protein CASSEMSSNQPQHF.

This clonotype was detected many times. The chain joins TRBV20-1 to TRBJ1-5; possibly TRBD1 for D (5 bases). CDR3 length: 14 residues. V lost 1 base to trimming and J lost 6 bases, with 13 bases between them. The germline gives CDR1 DFQATT, CDR2 SNEGSKA (reference sequence). The CDR3, as DNA: TGCAGTGCTAGAGGCGGCAGGGCTGGTCAGCCCCAGCATTTT. It is translated as CSARGGRAGQPQHF.

V gene TRBV6-1 combines with J gene TRBJ1-5; a weak D match, TRBD1 (5 bases). This CDR3 has 13 amino acids. Germline values: CDR1 MNHNS, CDR2 SASEGT. The V gene lost 5 bases and the J gene lost 6 bases, with 11 bases spanning the gap. CDR3 in amino acids: CASSQGLTQPQHF. CDR3 nucleotides: TGTGCCAGCAGTCAGGGTCTTACTCAGCCCCAGCATTTT.

The chain is built from TRBV6-5 and TRBJ2-2, with 8 bases matching TRBD1. CDR1 and CDR2 from the germline V gene are MNHEY and SVGAGI. Trimming at V came to 7 bases and at J to 3 bases, leaving 4 bases not matched to a gene. This CDR3 is 14 amino acids long. The CDR3 loop reads CASILTGDTGELFF. The CDR3 bases are TGTGCCAGCATTTTGACAGGGGACACCGGGGAGCTGTTTTTT.

DNA for the CDR3: TGCAGTGCTACCACAGACAGCTCTGGGGCCAACGTCCTGACTTTC. Translating it yields CSATTDSSGANVLTF. This rearrangement joins TRBV20-1 to TRBJ2-6, with D perhaps TRBD1 (5 bases). Germline-derived CDR1 and CDR2 are DFQATT and SNEGSKA (reference sequence). The CDR3 extends over 15 amino acids. V lost 4 bases, J lost 0 bases, and 10 bases lay in between.

The gene calls are TRBV19 and TRBJ1-1; TRBD1 matches 8 bases. The J segment lost 5 bases and the V segment lost 7 bases, leaving 21 bases of the junction unmatched. CDR1 and CDR2 (germline): LNHDA, SQIVND (reference sequence). This CDR3 spans 18 amino acids. The CDR3 is CASTPFPNDRGSGTEAFF. DNA for the CDR3: TGTGCCAGTACACCCTTCCCCAACGACAGGGGTTCGGGGACTGAAGCTTTCTTT. The full variable domain, its missing parts supplied by reference TRBV19 and TRBJ1-1, is DGGITQSPKYLFRKEGQNVTLSCEQNLNHDAMYWYRQDPGQGLRLIYYSQIVNDFQKGDIAEGYSVSREKKESFPLTVTSAQKNPTAFYLCASTPFPNDRGSGTEAFFGQGTRLTVV.

The gene calls are TRBV6-1 and TRBJ2-1; 9 positions agree with TRBD1. V lost 8 bases to trimming and J lost 7 bases; unmatched junction nucleotides: 9. Looked up from germline, CDR1 is MNHNS and CDR2 is SASEGT. This CDR3 is 14 amino acids long. The CDR3, as DNA: TGTGCCAGCCTTTCCGGGACAGGGAGGAATGAGCAGTTCTTC. Its translation: CASLSGTGRNEQFF.

V and J are TRBV5-1 and TRBJ2-2, with no clear D. CDR1 and CDR2 (germline): SGHRS, YFSETQ. This CDR3 spans 14 amino acids. The V gene lost 1 base and the J gene lost 3 bases, with 7 bases spanning the gap. The DNA of the CDR3 is TGCGCCAGCAGCTTGAACCCGGACACCGGGGAGCTGTTTTTT. The encoded protein is CASSLNPDTGELFF.

This clonotype was counted only a few times. V and J are TRBV2 and TRBJ2-1; no reliable D call. From germline, CDR1 is SNHLY and CDR2 FYNNEI. CDR3 length equals 14 residues. V was clipped by 0 bases and J by 6 bases, with 9 bases between them. In DNA, the CDR3 is TGTGCCAGCAGTGAAGCGCAAAGGGCCAATGAGCAGTTCTTC. Residues: CASSEAQRANEQFF.

The chain recombines TRBV20-1 with TRBJ2-7; possible D gene TRBD2, 6 bases. This CDR3 is built from 15 residues. V gave up 1 base and J gave up 2 bases, with 15 bases separating them. Germline V gene data show CDR1 as DFQATT and CDR2 as SNEGSKA (reference sequence). CDR3 nucleotides: TGCAGTGCTAGAGTGGATAGCGGCAAGACCTACGAGCAGTACTTC. Protein sequence: CSARVDSGKTYEQYF.

The J gene is TRBJ2-7, the V gene TRBV29-1; D may be TRBD1 (8 bases). V shed 6 bases and J shed 1 base, with 13 bases lying between them. This CDR3 has 13 residues. CDR1 is SQVTM and CDR2 is ANQGSEA in the germline V gene. The CDR3 sequence: CSVTGGGSYEQYF. CDR3 nucleotides: TGCAGCGTCACAGGGGGGGGGTCCTACGAGCAGTACTTC.

V is TRBV7-9 and J is TRBJ2-3, with a weak D call TRBD1 (6 bases). This CDR3 comprises 14 residues. The V end lost 5 bases, the J end lost 8 bases, and 17 bases lay between the germline ends. CDR1 is SEHNR, CDR2 FQNEAQ, per germline (reference sequence). The CDR3 region is CASSDTQGFATQYF. The CDR3 nucleotides read TGTGCCAGCAGCGACACACAGGGTTTCGCTACGCAGTATTTT.